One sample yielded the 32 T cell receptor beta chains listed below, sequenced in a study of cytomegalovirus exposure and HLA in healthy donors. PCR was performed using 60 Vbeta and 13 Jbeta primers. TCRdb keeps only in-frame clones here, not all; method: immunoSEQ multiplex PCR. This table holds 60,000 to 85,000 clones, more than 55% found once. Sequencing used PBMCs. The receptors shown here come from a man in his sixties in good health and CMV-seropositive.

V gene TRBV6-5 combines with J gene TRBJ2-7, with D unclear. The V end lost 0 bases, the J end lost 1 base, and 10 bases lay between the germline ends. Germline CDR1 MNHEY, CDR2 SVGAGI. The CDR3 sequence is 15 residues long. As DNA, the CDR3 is TGTGCCAGCAGTTACTCGAGCGACGGGTCCTACGAGCAGTACTTC. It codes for CASSYSSDGSYEQYF.

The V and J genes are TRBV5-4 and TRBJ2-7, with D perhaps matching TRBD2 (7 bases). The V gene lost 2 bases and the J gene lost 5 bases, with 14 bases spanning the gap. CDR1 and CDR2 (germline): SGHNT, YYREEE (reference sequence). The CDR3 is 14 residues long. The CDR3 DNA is TGTGCCAGCAGCTTCTCGGGGGGCAAACACGAGCAGTACTTC. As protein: CASSFSGGKHEQYF. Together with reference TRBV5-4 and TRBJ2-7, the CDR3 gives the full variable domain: ETGVTQSPTHLIKTRGQQVTLRCSSQSGHNTVSWYQQALGQGPQFIFQYYREEENGRGNFPPRFSGLQFPNYSSELNVNALELDDSALYLCASSFSGGKHEQYFGPGTRLTVT.

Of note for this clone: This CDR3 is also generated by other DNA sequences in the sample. The CDR3 region has the DNA TGTGCCAGCAGTGACAGGGGCTACGAGCAGTACTTC. It specifies CASSDRGYEQYF. V gene TRBV2 combines with J gene TRBJ2-7; the D gene is possibly TRBD1 (6 bases). Germline CDR1 SNHLY, CDR2 FYNNEI. This CDR3 has 12 residues. Trimming removed 3 bases at V and 3 bases at J, with 6 bases between. Based on the CDR3 plus reference TRBV2 and TRBJ2-7, the full variable domain is EPEVTQTPSHQVTQMGQEVILRCVPISNHLYFYWYRQILGQKVEFLVSFYNNEISEKSEIFDDQFSVERPDGSNFTLKIRSTKLEDSAMYFCASSDRGYEQYFGPGTRLTVT.

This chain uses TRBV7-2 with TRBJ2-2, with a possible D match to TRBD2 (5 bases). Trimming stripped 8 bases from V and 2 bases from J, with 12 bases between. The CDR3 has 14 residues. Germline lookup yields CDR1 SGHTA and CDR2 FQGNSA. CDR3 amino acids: CASAAGENTGELFF. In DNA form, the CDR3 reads TGTGCCAGCGCGGCGGGCGAAAACACCGGGGAGCTGTTTTTT.

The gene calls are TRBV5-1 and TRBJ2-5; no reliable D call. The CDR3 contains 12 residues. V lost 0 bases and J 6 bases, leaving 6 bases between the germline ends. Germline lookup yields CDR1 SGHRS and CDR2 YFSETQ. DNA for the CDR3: TGCGCCAGCAGCTTGGAATCCAAGACCCAGTACTTC. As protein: CASSLESKTQYF. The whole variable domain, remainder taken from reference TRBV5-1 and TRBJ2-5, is KAGVTQTPRYLIKTRGQQVTLSCSPISGHRSVSWYQQTPGQGLQFLFEYFSETQRNKGNFPGRFSGRQFSNSRSEMNVSTLELGDSALYLCASSLESKTQYFGPGTRLLVL.

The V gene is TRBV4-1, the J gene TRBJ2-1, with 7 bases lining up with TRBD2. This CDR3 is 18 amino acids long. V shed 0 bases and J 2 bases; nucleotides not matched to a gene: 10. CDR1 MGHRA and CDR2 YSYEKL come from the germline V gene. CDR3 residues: CASSQESPLADTYNEQFF. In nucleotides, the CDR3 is TGCGCCAGCAGCCAAGAATCCCCTCTAGCGGATACCTACAATGAGCAGTTCTTC.

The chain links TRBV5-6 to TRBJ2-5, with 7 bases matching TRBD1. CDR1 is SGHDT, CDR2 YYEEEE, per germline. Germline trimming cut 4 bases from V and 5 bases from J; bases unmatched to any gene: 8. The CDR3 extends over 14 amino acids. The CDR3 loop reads CASSRGRARETQYF. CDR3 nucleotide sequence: TGTGCCAGCAGCAGGGGGCGGGCCCGGGAGACCCAGTACTTC. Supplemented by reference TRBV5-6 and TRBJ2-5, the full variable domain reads DAGVTQSPTHLIKTRGQQVTLRCSPKSGHDTVSWYQQALGQGPQFIFQYYEEEERQRGNFPDRFSGHQFPNYSSELNVNALLLGDSALYLCASSRGRARETQYFGPGTRLLVL.

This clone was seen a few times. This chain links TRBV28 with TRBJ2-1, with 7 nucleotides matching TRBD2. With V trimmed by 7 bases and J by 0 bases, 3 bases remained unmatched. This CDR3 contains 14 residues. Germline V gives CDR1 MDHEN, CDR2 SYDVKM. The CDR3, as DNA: TGTGCCAGCATATCTAGCGGCTCCTACAATGAGCAGTTCTTC. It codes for CASISSGSYNEQFF.

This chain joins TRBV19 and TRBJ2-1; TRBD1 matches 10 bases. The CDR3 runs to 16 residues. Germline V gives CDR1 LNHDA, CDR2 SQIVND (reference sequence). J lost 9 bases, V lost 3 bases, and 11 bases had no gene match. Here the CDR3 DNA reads TGTGCCAGTAGTATTTCCCCCGGACAGGGGGGAGGTGAGCAGTTCTTC. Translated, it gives CASSISPGQGGGEQFF.

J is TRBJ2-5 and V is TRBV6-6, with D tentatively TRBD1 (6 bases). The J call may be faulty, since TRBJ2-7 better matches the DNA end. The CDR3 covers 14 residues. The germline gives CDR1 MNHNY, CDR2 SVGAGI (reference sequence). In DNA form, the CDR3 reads TGTGCCAGCAGCTCTTCACAGGGAAACTACGAGCAGTACTTC. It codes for CASSSSQGNYEQYF.

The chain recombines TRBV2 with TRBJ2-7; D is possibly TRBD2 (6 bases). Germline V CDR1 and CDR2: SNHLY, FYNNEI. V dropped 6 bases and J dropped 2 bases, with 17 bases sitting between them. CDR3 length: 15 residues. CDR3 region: CASRMRRESTYEQYF. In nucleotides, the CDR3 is TGTGCCAGCAGGATGAGGAGGGAGAGTACCTACGAGCAGTACTTC.

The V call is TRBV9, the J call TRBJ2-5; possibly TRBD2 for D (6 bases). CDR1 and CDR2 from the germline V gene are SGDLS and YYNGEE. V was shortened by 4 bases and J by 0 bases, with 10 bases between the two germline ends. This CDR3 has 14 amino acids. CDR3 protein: CASSPRTNQETQYF. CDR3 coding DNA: TGTGCCAGCAGCCCCCGGACTAACCAAGAGACCCAGTACTTC.

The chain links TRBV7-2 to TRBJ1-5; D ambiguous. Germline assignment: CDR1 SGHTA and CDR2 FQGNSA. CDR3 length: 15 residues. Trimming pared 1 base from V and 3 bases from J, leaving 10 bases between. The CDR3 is CASSLDDYINQPQHF. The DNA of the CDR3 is TGTGCCAGCAGCTTAGATGATTACATCAATCAGCCCCAGCATTTT.

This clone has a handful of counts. CDR3 residues: CASSLGQASYNEQFF. The CDR3 region has the DNA TGCGCCAGCAGCCTGGGACAGGCCAGTTACAATGAGCAGTTCTTC. V gene TRBV4-3 combines with J gene TRBJ2-1; 8 nucleotides match TRBD1. Germline V gene sequence: CDR1 LGHNA, CDR2 YSLEER. The CDR3 has 15 amino acids. Unmatched junction bases numbered 6, after V lost 4 bases and J lost 4 bases.

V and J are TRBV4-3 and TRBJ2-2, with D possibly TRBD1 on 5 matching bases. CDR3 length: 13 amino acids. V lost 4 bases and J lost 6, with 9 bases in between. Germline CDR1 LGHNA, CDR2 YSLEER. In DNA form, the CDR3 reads TGCGCCAGCAGCCTAGGGGTCCCCGGGGAGCTGTTTTTT. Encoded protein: CASSLGVPGELFF.

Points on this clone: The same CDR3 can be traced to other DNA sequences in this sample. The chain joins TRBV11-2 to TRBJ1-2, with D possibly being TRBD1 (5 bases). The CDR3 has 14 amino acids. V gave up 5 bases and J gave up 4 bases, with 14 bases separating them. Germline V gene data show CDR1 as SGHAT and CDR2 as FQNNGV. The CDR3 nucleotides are TGTGCCAGCAGCCTCCAGGGTGTCGGCTATGGCTACACCTTC. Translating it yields CASSLQGVGYGYTF. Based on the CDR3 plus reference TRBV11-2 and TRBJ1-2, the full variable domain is EAGVAQSPRYKIIEKRQSVAFWCNPISGHATLYWYQQILGQGPKLLIQFQNNGVVDDSQLPKDRFSAERLKGVDSTLKIQPAKLEDSAVYLCASSLQGVGYGYTFGSGTRLTVV.

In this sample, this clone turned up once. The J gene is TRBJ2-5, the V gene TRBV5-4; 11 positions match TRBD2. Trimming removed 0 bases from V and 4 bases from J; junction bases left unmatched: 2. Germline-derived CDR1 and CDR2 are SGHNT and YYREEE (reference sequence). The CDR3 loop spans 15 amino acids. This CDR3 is CASSLASGGSETQYF. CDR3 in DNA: TGTGCCAGCAGCTTGGCTAGCGGGGGGTCAGAGACCCAGTACTTC.

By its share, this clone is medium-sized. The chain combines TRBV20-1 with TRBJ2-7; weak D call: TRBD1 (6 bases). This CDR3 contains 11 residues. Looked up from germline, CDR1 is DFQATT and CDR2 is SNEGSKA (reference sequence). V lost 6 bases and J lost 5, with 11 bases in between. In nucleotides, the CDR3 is TGCAGTGCGCACAGGGAAGACGAGCAGTACTTC. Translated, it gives CSAHREDEQYF.

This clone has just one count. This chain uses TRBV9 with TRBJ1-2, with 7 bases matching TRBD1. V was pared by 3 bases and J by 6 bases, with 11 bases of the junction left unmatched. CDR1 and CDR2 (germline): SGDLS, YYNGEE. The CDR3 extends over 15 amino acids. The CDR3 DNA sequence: TGTGCCAGCAGCGCAGGCCAACAGGGGCAGGATGGCTACACCTTC. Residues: CASSAGQQGQDGYTF.

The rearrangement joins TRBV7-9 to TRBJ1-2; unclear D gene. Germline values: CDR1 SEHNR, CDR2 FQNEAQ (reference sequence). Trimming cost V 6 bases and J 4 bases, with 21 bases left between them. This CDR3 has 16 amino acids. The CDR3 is CASRTTDILGSYGYTF. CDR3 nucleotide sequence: TGTGCCAGCAGAACAACAGACATTCTCGGCAGCTATGGCTACACCTTC.

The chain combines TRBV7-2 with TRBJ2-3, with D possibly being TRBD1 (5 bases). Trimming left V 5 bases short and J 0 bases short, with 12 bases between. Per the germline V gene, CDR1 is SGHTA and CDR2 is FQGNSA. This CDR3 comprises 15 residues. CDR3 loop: CASSLYQGSTDTQYF. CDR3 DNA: TGTGCCAGCAGCCTCTACCAGGGCAGCACAGATACGCAGTATTTT. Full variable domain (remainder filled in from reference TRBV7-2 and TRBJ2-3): GAGVSQSPSNKVTEKGKDVELRCDPISGHTALYWYRQSLGQGLEFLIYFQGNSAPDKSGLPSDRFSAERTGGSVSTLTIQRTQQEDSAVYLCASSLYQGSTDTQYFGPGTRLTVL.

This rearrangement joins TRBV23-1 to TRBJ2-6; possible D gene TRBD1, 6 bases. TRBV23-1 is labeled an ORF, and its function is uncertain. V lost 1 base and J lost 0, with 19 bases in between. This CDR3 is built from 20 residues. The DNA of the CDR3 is TGCGCCAGCAGTCAATACCCGACAGGAAAGGGCTCCTCTGGGGCCAACGTCCTGACTTTC. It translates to CASSQYPTGKGSSGANVLTF.

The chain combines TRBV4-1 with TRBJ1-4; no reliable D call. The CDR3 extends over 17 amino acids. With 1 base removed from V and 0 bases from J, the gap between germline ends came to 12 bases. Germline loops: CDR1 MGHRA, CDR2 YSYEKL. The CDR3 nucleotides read TGCGCCAGCAGCCAAGGACAACTAGTTGCAACTAATGAAAAACTGTTTTTT. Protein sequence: CASSQGQLVATNEKLFF.

The CDR3 DNA is TGTGCCAGTACAGCCGGGAGGGGCAATGAGCAGTTCTTC. It specifies CASTAGRGNEQFF. The chain is built from TRBV19 and TRBJ2-1; 8 bases fit TRBD2. The trim removed 7 bases at V and 6 bases at J, leaving 5 bases unmatched. The CDR3 extends over 13 amino acids. The germline V gene encodes CDR1 LNHDA and CDR2 SQIVND (reference sequence).

The CDR3 nucleotides read TGTGCCAGCAGTGAAGTCTTCTCAGATACGCAGTATTTT. Amino acids: CASSEVFSDTQYF. This sequence joins TRBV2 and TRBJ2-3; D gene unclear. The CDR3 extends over 13 amino acids. Trimming stripped 1 base from V and 4 bases from J, with 6 bases between. The germline CDR1 and CDR2 sequences are SNHLY and FYNNEI.

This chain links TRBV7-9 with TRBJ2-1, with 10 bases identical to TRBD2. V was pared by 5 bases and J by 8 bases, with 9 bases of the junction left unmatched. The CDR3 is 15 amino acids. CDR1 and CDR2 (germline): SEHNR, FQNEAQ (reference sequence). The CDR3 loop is CASSTTSSGGDEQFF. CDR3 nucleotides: TGTGCCAGCAGCACGACCAGCAGCGGGGGGGATGAGCAGTTCTTC.

Written as DNA, the CDR3 is TGCGCCAGCAGTGAGGTGGCTAGCGGAAATACGCAGTATTTT. Amino acid sequence: CASSEVASGNTQYF. V gene TRBV10-1 combines with J gene TRBJ2-3; 7 bases line up with TRBD2. This CDR3 has 14 residues. Unmatched junction bases numbered 6, after V lost 2 bases and J lost 7 bases. CDR1 is WNHNN, CDR2 SYGVQD, per germline (reference sequence).

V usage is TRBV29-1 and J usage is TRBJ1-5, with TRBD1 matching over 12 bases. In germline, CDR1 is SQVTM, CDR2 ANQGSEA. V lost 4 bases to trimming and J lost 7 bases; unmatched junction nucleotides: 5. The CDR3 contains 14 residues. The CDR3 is CSVVRDRGRQPQHF. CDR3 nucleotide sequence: TGCAGCGTTGTCCGGGACAGGGGGCGACAGCCCCAGCATTTT.

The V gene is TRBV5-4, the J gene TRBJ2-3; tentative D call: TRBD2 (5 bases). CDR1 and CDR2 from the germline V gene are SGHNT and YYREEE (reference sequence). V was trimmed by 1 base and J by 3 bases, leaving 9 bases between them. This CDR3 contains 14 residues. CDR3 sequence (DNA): TGTGCCAGCAGCTTGCGGGGAGCGACAGATACGCAGTATTTT. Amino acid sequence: CASSLRGATDTQYF.

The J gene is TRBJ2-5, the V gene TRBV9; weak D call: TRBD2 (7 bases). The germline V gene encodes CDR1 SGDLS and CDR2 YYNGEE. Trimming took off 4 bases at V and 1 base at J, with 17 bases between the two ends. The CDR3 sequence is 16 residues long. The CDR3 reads CASSRGGGMAQETQYF. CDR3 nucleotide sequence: TGTGCCAGCAGCAGGGGGGGCGGGATGGCCCAAGAGACCCAGTACTTC. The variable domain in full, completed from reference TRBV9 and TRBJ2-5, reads DSGVTQTPKHLITATGQRVTLRCSPRSGDLSVYWYQQSLDQGLQFLIQYYNGEERAKGNILERFSAQQFPDLHSELNLSSLELGDSALYFCASSRGGGMAQETQYFGPGTRLLVL.

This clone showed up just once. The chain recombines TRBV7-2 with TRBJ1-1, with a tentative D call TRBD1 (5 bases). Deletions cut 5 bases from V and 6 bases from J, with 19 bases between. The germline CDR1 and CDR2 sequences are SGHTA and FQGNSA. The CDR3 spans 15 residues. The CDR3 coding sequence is TGTGCCAGCAGCAATAGTGGGGGGGGATGGGCTGAAGCTTTCTTT. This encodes CASSNSGGGWAEAFF.

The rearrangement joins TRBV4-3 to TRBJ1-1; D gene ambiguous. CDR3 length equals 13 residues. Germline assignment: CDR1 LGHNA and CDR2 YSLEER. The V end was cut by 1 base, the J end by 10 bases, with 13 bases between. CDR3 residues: CASSQVSHEGAFF. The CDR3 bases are TGCGCCAGCAGCCAAGTGTCCCATGAGGGAGCTTTCTTT.